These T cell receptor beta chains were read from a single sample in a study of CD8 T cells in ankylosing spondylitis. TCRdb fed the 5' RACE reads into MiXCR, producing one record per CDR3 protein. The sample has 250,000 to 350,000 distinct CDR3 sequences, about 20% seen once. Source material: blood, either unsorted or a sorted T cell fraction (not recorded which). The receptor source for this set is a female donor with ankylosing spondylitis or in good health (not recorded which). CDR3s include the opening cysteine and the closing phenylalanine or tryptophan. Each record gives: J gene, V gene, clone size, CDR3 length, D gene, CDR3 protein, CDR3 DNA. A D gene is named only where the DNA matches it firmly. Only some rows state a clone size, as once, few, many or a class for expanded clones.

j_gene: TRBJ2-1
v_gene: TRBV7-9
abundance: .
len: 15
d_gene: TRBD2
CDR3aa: CASSPELAGGDEQFF
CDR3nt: TGTGCCAGCAGTCCTGAACTAGCGGGAGGCGATGAGCAGTTCTTC

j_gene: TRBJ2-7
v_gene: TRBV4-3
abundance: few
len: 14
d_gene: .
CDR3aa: CASSQVVRVHEQYF
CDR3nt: TGCGCCAGCAGCCAAGTCGTTAGGGTCCACGAGCAGTACTTC

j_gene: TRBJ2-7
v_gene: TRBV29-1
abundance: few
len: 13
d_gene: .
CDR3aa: CSVDGGQGYEQYF
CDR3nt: TGCAGCGTTGATGGGGGCCAGGGGTACGAGCAGTACTTC

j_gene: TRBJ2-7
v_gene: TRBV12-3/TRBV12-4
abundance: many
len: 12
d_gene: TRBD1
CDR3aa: CASSRDSYEQYF
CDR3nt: TGTGCCAGCAGCCGGGACAGCTACGAGCAGTACTTC

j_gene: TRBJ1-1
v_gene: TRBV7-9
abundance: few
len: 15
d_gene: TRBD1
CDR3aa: CASSPPGQGFSEAFF
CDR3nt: TGTGCCAGCAGCCCTCCGGGACAGGGATTTAGTGAAGCTTTCTTT

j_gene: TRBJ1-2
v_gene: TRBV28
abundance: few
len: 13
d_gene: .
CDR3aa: CASSPSGRYGYTF
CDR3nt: TGTGCCAGCAGTCCTTCAGGGAGGTATGGCTACACCTTC

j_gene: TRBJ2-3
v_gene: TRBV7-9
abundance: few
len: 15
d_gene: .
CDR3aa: CASSLPRLRTDTQYF
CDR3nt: TGTGCCAGCAGCTTACCCCGCCTCCGCACAGATACGCAGTATTTT

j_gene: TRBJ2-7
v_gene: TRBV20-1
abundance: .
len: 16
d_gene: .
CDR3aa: CSAMTPGLAGPYEQYF
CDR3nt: TGCAGTGCTATGACCCCAGGGCTAGCAGGTCCCTACGAGCAGTACTTC

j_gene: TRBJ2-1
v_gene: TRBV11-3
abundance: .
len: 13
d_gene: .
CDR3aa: CASSSQTGREQFF
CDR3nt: TGTGCCAGCAGCTCACAGACAGGCCGCGAGCAGTTCTTC

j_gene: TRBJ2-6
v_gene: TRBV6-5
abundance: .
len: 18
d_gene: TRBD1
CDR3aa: CASSYLTGLDSGANVLTF
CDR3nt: TGTGCCAGCAGTTACCTGACAGGGCTCGACTCTGGGGCCAACGTCCTGACTTTC

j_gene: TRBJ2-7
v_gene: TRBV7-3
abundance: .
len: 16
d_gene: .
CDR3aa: CASSSQGSSIPYEQYF
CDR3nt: TGTGCCAGCAGCTCCCAGGGCTCCTCAATCCCCTACGAGCAGTACTTC

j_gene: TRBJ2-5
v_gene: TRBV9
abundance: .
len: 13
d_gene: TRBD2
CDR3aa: CASSVAGEETQYF
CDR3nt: TGTGCCAGCAGCGTCGCGGGAGAGGAGACCCAGTACTTC

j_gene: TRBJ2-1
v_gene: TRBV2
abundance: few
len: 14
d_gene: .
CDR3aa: CASRPPGAYNEQFF
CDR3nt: TGTGCCAGCCGGCCTCCTGGGGCCTACAATGAGCAGTTCTTC

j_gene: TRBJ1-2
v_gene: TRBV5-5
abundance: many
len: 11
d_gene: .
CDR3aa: CASSPGYGYTF
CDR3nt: TGTGCCAGCAGCCCGGGCTATGGCTACACCTTC

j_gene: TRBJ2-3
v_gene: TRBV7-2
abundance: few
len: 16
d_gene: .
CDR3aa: CASSLTGAVVTDTQYF
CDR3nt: TGTGCCAGCAGCTTAACGGGGGCAGTGGTCACAGATACGCAGTATTTT

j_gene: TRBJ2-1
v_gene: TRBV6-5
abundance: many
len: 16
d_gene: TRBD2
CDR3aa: CASSSKREKTYNEQFF
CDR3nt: TGTGCCAGCAGTTCCAAGCGGGAGAAAACCTACAATGAGCAGTTCTTC

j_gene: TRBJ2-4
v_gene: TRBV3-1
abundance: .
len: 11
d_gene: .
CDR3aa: CASSQRYIQYF
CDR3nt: TGTGCCAGCAGCCAGCGGTACATTCAGTACTTC

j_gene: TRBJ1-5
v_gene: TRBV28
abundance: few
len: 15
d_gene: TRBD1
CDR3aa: CASLRRGTGNQPQHF
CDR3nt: TGTGCCAGCTTGAGACGAGGGACAGGCAATCAGCCCCAGCATTTT